This passage covers 5 T cell receptor beta chains from one sample sequenced in a study of shared clonotypes between healthy human individuals. Profiling relied on immunoSEQ multiplex PCR, and the TCRdb table lists in-frame clones only, not all of them. The sample includes just over 2,000,000 clones, 85% to 95% of them seen just once. Specimen: naive CD4+ T cells sorted from blood. As to subset: CD45RA+ positively selected. Receptors were obtained from a man aged 18 to 30 in good health.

The chain joins TRBV7-2 to TRBJ2-5; 7 positions match TRBD1. This CDR3 has 14 residues. Germline V lookup: CDR1 SGHTA, CDR2 FQGNSA. V lost 5 bases and J lost 5; bases outside the gene matches: 8. CDR3 region: CASSPGQAMETQYF. DNA of the CDR3: TGTGCCAGCAGCCCAGGACAGGCTATGGAGACCCAGTACTTC.

The chain employs TRBV4-1 and TRBJ2-1; TRBD1 agrees at 9 bases. V gave up 1 base and J gave up 6 bases; unmatched junction bases: 7. CDR1 is MGHRA, CDR2 YSYEKL, per germline. This CDR3 is 16 amino acids long. CDR3 bases: TGCGCCAGCAGCCAAGGAGACAGGGGGGATCCCAATGAGCAGTTCTTC. Translated, it gives CASSQGDRGDPNEQFF.

The CDR3 bases are TGTGCCAGCAGCTTAGCACAGGGCGCGGTGTATTACACCTTC. Translating gives CASSLAQGAVYYTF. The chain carries TRBV7-2 and TRBJ1-2; D is perhaps TRBD1 (6 bases). The CDR3 covers 14 residues. V was trimmed by 0 bases and J by 11 bases, leaving 16 bases between them. Looked up from germline, CDR1 is SGHTA and CDR2 is FQGNSA.

The chain has TRBV5-6 and TRBJ2-1, with no clear D. The CDR3 loop spans 15 amino acids. Looked up from germline, CDR1 is SGHDT and CDR2 is YYEEEE. V was pared by 2 bases and J by 5 bases, with 14 bases between. The CDR3 DNA reads TGTGCCAGCAGCTTCAGGTCCCGCCAGAACAATGAGCAGTTCTTC. It is translated as CASSFRSRQNNEQFF.

This clone was counted between two and nine times. This same CDR3 is encoded by further DNA sequences in the sample. The J gene is TRBJ1-2, the V gene TRBV30; 7 nucleotides agree with TRBD1. The CDR3 is 13 amino acids. The V gene end was trimmed by 0 bases and the J gene end by 3 bases; junction bases not matched to a gene: 1. Germline V CDR1 and CDR2: GTSNPN, SVGIG (reference sequence). The CDR3 reads CAWSVGTDYGYTF. DNA for the CDR3: TGTGCCTGGAGTGTTGGGACAGACTATGGCTACACCTTC. Full variable domain (outside the CDR3, taken from reference TRBV30 and TRBJ1-2): SQTIHQWPATLVQPVGSPLSLECTVEGTSNPNLYWYRQAAGRGLQLLFYSVGIGQISSEVPQNLSASRPQDRQFILSSKKLLLSDSGFYLCAWSVGTDYGYTFGSGTRLTVV.